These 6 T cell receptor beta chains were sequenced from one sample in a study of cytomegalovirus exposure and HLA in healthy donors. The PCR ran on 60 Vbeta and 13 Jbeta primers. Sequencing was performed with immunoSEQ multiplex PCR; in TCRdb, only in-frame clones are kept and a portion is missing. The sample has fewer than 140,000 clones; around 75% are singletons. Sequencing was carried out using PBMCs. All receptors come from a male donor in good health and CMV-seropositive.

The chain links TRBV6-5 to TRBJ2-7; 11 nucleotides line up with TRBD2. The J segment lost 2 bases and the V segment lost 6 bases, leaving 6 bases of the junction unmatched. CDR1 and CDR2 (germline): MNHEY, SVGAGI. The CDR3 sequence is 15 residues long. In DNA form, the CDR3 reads TGTGCCAGCAGGCCCGGACTAGCGGGTACCTACGAGCAGTACTTC. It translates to CASRPGLAGTYEQYF.

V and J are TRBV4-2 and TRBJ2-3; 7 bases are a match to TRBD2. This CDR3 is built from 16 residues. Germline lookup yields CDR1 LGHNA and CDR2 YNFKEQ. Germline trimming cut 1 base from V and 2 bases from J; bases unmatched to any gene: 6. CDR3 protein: CASSQVAGVFTDTQYF. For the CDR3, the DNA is TGTGCCAGCAGCCAAGTCGCGGGAGTATTCACAGATACGCAGTATTTT.

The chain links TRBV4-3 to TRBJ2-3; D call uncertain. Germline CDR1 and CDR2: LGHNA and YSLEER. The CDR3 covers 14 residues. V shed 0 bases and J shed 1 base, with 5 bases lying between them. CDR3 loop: CASSQERGTDTQYF. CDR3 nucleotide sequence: TGCGCCAGCAGCCAAGAACGCGGCACAGATACGCAGTATTTT.

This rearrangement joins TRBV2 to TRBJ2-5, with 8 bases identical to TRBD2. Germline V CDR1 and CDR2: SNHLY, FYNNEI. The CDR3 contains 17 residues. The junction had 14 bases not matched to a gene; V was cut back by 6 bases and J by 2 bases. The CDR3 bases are TGTGCCAGCAGCGGGAGGGAATTTGCGGGGACGCAAGAGACCCAGTACTTC. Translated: CASSGREFAGTQETQYF.

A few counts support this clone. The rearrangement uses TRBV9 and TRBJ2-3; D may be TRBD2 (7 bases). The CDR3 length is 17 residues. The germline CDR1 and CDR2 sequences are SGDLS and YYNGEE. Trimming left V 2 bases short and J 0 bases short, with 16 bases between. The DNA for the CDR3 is TGTGCCAGCAGCGTCGTGGGGGGGCGGGGAAGCACAGATACGCAGTATTTT. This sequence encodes CASSVVGGRGSTDTQYF.

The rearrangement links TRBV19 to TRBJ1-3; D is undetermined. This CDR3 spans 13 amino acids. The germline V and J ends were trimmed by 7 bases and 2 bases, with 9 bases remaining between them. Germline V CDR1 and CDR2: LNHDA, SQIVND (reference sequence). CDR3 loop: CASTRLTGNTIYF. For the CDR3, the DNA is TGTGCCAGTACGCGGCTAACTGGAAACACCATATATTTT. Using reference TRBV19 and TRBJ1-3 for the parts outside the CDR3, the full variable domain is DGGITQSPKYLFRKEGQNVTLSCEQNLNHDAMYWYRQDPGQGLRLIYYSQIVNDFQKGDIAEGYSVSREKKESFPLTVTSAQKNPTAFYLCASTRLTGNTIYFGEGSWLTVV.